The 5 T cell receptor beta chains presented below share a single source sample, sequenced in a study of read filtering for tumor transcriptome and immune sequencing. Molecular barcoded adaptors covering alpha/delta and beta/gamma chains were used on approximately 400 ng RNA. TCRdb independently ran MiXCR on the reads; one entry per CDR3 protein. The data contain roughly 82,000 distinct CDR3 sequences, approximately 13% of them singletons. Sample: a population of CD138-negative cells sorted from bone marrow. Receptors were obtained from a donor aged 40 or over with multiple myeloma.

As concerns this clonotype: This may come from a read error, since a much larger clone is one base off. The chain links TRBV5-4 to TRBJ2-1, with 8 bases fitting TRBD2. The germline CDR1 and CDR2 sequences are SGHNT and YYREEE (reference sequence). Trimming removed 0 bases from V and 7 bases from J; junction bases left unmatched: 12. There are 17 residues in the CDR3. The CDR3 sequence: CASSLDGTSATINEQFF. CDR3 bases: TGTGCCAGCAGCTTGGACGGGACTAGTGCGACCATAAATGAGCAGTTCTTC.

V gene TRBV2 combines with J gene TRBJ1-1, with D tentatively TRBD1 (5 bases). The V end was cut by 6 bases, the J end by 5 bases, with 13 bases between. The CDR3 spans 13 residues. Germline assignment: CDR1 SNHLY and CDR2 FYNNEI. CDR3 in amino acids: CASSRDYRTEAFF. The DNA of the CDR3 is TGTGCCAGCAGCCGGGATTACAGGACTGAAGCTTTCTTT.

This clonotype was seen at least ten times. The rearrangement links TRBV28 to TRBJ2-1; D is uncertain. The CDR3 totals 12 residues. CDR1 and CDR2 (germline): MDHEN, SYDVKM. Trimming removed 6 bases from V and 1 base from J, with 4 bases in between. The CDR3 DNA reads as TGTGCCAGCAGATCTTCCTACAATGAGCAGTTCTTC. It specifies CASRSSYNEQFF.

The chain links TRBV7-2 to TRBJ2-1; 9 bases are shared with TRBD2. Trimming cost V 5 bases and J 2 bases; bases outside gene matches: 7. The CDR3 length is 16 residues. Germline assignment: CDR1 SGHTA and CDR2 FQGNSA. In DNA form, the CDR3 reads TGTGCCAGCAGCAGTAGCGGGAGAGGGACCTACAATGAGCAGTTCTTC. Its protein product is CASSSSGRGTYNEQFF.

This chain links TRBV11-3 with TRBJ2-7, with D unclear. The CDR3 consists of 14 residues. Germline CDR1 is SGHNT and CDR2 is YENEEA. Trimming shortened V by 0 bases and J by 6 bases, and 12 bases separated the two germline ends. CDR3 loop: CASSLDLQLGEQYF. In DNA form, the CDR3 reads TGTGCCAGCAGCTTAGATTTGCAGTTGGGCGAGCAGTACTTC. Full variable domain (outside the CDR3, taken from reference TRBV11-3 and TRBJ2-7): EAGVVQSPRYKIIEKKQPVAFWCNPISGHNTLYWYLQNLGQGPELLIRYENEEAVDDSQLPKDRFSAERLKGVDSTLKIQPAELGDSAVYLCASSLDLQLGEQYFGPGTRLTVT.